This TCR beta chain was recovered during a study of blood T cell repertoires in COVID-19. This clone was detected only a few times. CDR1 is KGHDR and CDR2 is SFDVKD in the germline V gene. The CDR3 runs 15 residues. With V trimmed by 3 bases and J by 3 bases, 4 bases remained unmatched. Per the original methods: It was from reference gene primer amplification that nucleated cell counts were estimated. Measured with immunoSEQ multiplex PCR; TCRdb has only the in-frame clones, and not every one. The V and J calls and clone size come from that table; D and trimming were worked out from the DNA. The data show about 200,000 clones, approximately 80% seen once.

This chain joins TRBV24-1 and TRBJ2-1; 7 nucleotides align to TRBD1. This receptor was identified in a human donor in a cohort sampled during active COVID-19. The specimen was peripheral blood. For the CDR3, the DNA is TGTGCCACCAGTGATCCCGGGACAGACTACAATGAGCAGTTCTTC. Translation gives CATSDPGTDYNEQFF.